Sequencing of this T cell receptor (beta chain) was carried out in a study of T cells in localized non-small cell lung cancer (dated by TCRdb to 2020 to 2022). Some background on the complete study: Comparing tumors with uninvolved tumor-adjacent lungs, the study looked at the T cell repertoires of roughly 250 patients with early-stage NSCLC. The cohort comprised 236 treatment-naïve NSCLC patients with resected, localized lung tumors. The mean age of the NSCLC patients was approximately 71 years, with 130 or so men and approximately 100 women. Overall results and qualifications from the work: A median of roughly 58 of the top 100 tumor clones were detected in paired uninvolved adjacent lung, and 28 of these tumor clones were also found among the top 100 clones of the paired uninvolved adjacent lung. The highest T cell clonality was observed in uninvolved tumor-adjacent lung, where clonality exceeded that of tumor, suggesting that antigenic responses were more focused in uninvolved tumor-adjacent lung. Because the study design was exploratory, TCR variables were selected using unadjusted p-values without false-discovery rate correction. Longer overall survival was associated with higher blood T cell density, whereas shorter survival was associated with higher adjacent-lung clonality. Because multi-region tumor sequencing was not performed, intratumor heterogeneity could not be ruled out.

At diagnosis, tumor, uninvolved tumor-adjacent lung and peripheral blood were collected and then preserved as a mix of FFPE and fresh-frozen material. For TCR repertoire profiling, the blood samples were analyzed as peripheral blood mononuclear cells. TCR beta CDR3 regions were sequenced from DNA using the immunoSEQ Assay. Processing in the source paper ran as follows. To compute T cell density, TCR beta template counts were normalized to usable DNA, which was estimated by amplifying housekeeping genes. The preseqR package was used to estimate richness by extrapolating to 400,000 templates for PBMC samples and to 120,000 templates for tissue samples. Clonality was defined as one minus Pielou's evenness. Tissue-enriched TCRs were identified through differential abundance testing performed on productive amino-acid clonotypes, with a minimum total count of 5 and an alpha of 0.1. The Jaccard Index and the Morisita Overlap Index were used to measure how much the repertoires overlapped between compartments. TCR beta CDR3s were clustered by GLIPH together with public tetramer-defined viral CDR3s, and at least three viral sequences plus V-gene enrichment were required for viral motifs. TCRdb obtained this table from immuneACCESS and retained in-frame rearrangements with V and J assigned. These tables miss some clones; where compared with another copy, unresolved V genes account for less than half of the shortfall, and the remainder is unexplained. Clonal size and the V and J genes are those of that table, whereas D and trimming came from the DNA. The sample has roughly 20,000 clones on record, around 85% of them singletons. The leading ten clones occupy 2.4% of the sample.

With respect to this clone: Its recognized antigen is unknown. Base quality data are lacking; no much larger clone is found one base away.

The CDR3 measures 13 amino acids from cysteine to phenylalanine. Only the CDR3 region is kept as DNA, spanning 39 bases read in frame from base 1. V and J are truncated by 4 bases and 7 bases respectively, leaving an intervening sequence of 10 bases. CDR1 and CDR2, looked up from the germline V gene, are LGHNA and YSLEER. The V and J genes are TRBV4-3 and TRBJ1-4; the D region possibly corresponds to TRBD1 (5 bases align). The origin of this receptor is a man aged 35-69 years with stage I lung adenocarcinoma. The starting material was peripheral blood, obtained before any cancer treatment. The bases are TGCGCCAGCAGCCCCGGGGGGGGTGAAAAACTGTTTTTT. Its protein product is CASSPGGGEKLFF.